One sample yielded the 16 T cell receptor beta chains listed below, sequenced in a study of shared clonotypes between healthy human individuals. Profiled with immunoSEQ multiplex PCR; TCRdb holds only in-frame clones, not every one. The sample lists around 1.5 million clones; 95% to 99% were seen once. The material sequenced was naive CD4+ T cells sorted from blood. Subset indicated: CD45RA+ positively selected. These receptors were taken from a man aged 25 to 45 in good health.

This chain links TRBV10-1 with TRBJ2-7; tentatively, D is TRBD2 (5 bases). This CDR3 has 14 residues. CDR1 WNHNN and CDR2 SYGVQD come from the germline V gene (reference sequence). Trimming shortened V by 7 bases and J by 7 bases, and 20 bases separated the two germline ends. Here the CDR3 reads CASTNRTRSGEQYF. CDR3 nucleotide sequence: TGCGCCAGCACCAACCGGACTCGATCGGGGGAGCAGTACTTC.

The chain is built from TRBV28 and TRBJ1-5; no firm D call. The V end was cut by 6 bases, the J end by 7 bases, with 16 bases between. The length of the CDR3 is 14 residues. Per the germline V gene, CDR1 is MDHEN and CDR2 is SYDVKM. CDR3 residues: CASRKGGVNQPQHF. CDR3 in DNA: TGTGCCAGCAGGAAGGGCGGGGTTAACCAGCCCCAGCATTTT.

The V and J genes are TRBV5-1 and TRBJ2-1, with 7 bases identical to TRBD2. CDR1 SGHRS and CDR2 YFSETQ come from the germline V gene. J lost 5 bases, V lost 4 bases, and 9 bases had no gene match. The length of the CDR3 is 15 residues. The chain's CDR3 is CASSRGEGRHNEQFF. Written as DNA, the CDR3 is TGCGCCAGCAGCCGAGGGGAGGGCAGGCACAATGAGCAGTTCTTC.

The chain links TRBV30 to TRBJ1-5; 9 positions agree with TRBD1. V lost 2 bases, J lost 4 bases, and 6 bases stayed unmatched. Germline V gene data show CDR1 as GTSNPN and CDR2 as SVGIG (reference sequence). The CDR3 covers 15 residues. The CDR3 DNA reads TGTGCCTGGAGTCTCGCCGGGACAGGGAATCAGCCCCAGCATTTT. It specifies CAWSLAGTGNQPQHF.

CDR3 DNA sequence: TGTGCCAGCAGCTTAGCGGGAGGGATCACAGATACGCAGTATTTT. Its translation: CASSLAGGITDTQYF. This chain joins TRBV11-2 and TRBJ2-3; 8 bases agree with TRBD2. J gave up 2 bases and V 1 base, and 2 bases lay outside the gene matches. The CDR3 consists of 15 residues. Germline CDR1 and CDR2: SGHAT and FQNNGV.

The CDR3 DNA follows: TGTGCCAGCAGTACTAGCGGGAGGGCCTACGAGCAGTACTTC. It yields the protein CASSTSGRAYEQYF. The V gene is TRBV6-1, the J gene TRBJ2-7; TRBD2 agrees at 13 bases. This CDR3 has 14 residues. J gave up 2 bases and V 5 bases, and 0 bases lay outside the gene matches. Germline V lookup: CDR1 MNHNS, CDR2 SASEGT.

This chain links TRBV13 with TRBJ1-1; 8 bases are shared with TRBD1. Germline CDR1 and CDR2: PRHDT and FYEKMQ (reference sequence). The CDR3 covers 14 residues. The trim removed 5 bases at V and 5 bases at J, leaving 7 bases unmatched. The DNA for the CDR3 is TGTGCCAGCAGCCAGCGGACAGGGAGGACTGAAGCTTTCTTT. It yields the protein CASSQRTGRTEAFF.

The V call is TRBV7-3, the J call TRBJ2-7, with TRBD2 identical over 8 bases. The CDR3 runs 15 residues. Germline lookup yields CDR1 SGHTA and CDR2 FQGTGA. Trimming took 5 bases from V and 4 from J; bases not matched to a gene: 10. DNA of the CDR3: TGTGCCAGCAGCCCCCCGGGGGGCGGGAGGTACGAGCAGTACTTC. It specifies CASSPPGGGRYEQYF.

The V gene is TRBV28, the J gene TRBJ2-5; D tentatively reads TRBD1 or TRBD2 (7 bases each). CDR1 MDHEN and CDR2 SYDVKM come from the germline V gene. V lost 5 bases to trimming and J lost 7 bases, with 14 bases between them. CDR3 length: 13 residues. CDR3 region: CASSPAGGVTQYF. Here the CDR3 DNA reads TGTGCCAGCAGTCCCGCAGGGGGGGTGACCCAGTACTTC.

The chain links TRBV6-5 to TRBJ1-1; possible D gene TRBD1, 5 bases. The V gene lost 2 bases and the J gene lost 1 base, with 8 bases spanning the gap. Germline values: CDR1 MNHEY, CDR2 SVGAGI. The CDR3 length is 14 residues. CDR3 coding DNA: TGTGCCAGCAGTTACATCGACAGGAACACTGAAGCTTTCTTT. It yields the protein CASSYIDRNTEAFF.

The chain carries TRBV27 and TRBJ2-7, with D possibly TRBD1 on 6 matching bases. V was pared by 5 bases and J by 2 bases, with 13 bases between. Per germline, CDR1 MNHEY and CDR2 SMNVEV (reference sequence). CDR3 length: 14 residues. The CDR3 loop reads CASSRRTDAYEQYF. CDR3 sequence (DNA): TGTGCCAGCAGTCGTCGGACAGACGCCTACGAGCAGTACTTC.

V usage is TRBV4-2 and J usage is TRBJ1-2; D may be TRBD1 (6 bases). This CDR3 has 14 amino acids. CDR1 LGHNA and CDR2 YNFKEQ come from the germline V gene. Trimming removed 0 bases from V and 2 bases from J, with 7 bases in between. The DNA of the CDR3 is TGTGCCAGCAGCCAAGAGCAGGGGAACTATGGCTACACCTTC. It codes for CASSQEQGNYGYTF.

This clone has only one observation. The gene calls are TRBV7-9 and TRBJ1-5; D ambiguous. Trimming removed 3 bases at V and 1 base at J, with 7 bases between. The V gene's germline CDR1 is SEHNR and CDR2 FQNEAQ (reference sequence). The CDR3 runs 14 residues. CDR3 nucleotides: TGTGCCAGCAGCTTTTCGGGGAGCAATCAGCCCCAGCATTTT. It specifies CASSFSGSNQPQHF.

The CDR3 reads CATAPLRGNTEAFF. CDR3 sequence (DNA): TGCGCCACCGCCCCCCTCAGGGGGAACACTGAAGCTTTCTTT. This chain uses TRBV5-1 with TRBJ1-1; D may be TRBD1 (6 bases). V was clipped by 9 bases and J by 1 base, with 16 bases between them. Germline CDR1 is SGHRS and CDR2 is YFSETQ. The CDR3 loop spans 14 amino acids.

This clone was seen only once. The chain joins TRBV18 to TRBJ2-3, with D maybe TRBD2 (6 bases). CDR1 KGHSH and CDR2 LQKENI come from the germline V gene. The CDR3 has 17 amino acids. Trimming took 0 bases from V and 5 from J, leaving 18 bases between them. The CDR3: CASSPPFGSLGEDTQYF. CDR3 coding DNA: TGTGCCAGCTCACCACCTTTCGGGAGCCTCGGTGAAGATACGCAGTATTTT.

This sequence joins TRBV7-2 and TRBJ2-7; D is perhaps TRBD1 (6 bases). Trimming left V 5 bases short and J 0 bases short, with 14 bases between. The CDR3 spans 15 residues. Germline-derived CDR1 and CDR2 are SGHTA and FQGNSA. CDR3 sequence: CASSNDRRGSYEQYF. The CDR3 bases are TGTGCCAGCAGCAATGACAGGCGTGGCTCCTACGAGCAGTACTTC.